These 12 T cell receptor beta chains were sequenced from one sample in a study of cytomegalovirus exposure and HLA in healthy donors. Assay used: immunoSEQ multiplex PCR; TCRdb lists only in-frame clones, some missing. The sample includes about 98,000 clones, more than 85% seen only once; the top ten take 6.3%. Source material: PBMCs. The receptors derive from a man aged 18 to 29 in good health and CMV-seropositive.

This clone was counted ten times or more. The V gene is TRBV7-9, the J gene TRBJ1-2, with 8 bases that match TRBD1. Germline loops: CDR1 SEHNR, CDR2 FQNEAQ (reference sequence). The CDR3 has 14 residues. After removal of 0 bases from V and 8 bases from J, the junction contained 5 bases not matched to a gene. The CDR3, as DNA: TGTGCCAGCAGCTTAGCGCAGGGGGCGAAAGGCTACACCTTC. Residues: CASSLAQGAKGYTF.

The CDR3 reads CASIGGSSGNTIYF. CDR3 bases: TGTGCCAGCATAGGGGGCTCGTCTGGAAACACCATATATTTT. This rearrangement joins TRBV6-6 to TRBJ1-3, with 7 bases aligning to TRBD1. The germline V gene encodes CDR1 MNHNY and CDR2 SVGAGI (reference sequence). V shed 7 bases, J shed 1 base, and the junction held 4 bases outside the gene matches. This CDR3 is built from 14 residues.

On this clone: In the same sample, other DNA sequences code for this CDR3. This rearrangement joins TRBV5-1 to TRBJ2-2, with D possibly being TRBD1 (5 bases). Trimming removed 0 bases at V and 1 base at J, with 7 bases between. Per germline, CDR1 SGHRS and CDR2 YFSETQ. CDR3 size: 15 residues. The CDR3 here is CASSLGGQNTGELFF. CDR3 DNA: TGCGCCAGCAGCTTGGGCGGACAGAACACCGGGGAGCTGTTTTTT. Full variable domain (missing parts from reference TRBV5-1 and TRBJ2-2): KAGVTQTPRYLIKTRGQQVTLSCSPISGHRSVSWYQQTPGQGLQFLFEYFSETQRNKGNFPGRFSGRQFSNSRSEMNVSTLELGDSALYLCASSLGGQNTGELFFGEGSRLTVL.

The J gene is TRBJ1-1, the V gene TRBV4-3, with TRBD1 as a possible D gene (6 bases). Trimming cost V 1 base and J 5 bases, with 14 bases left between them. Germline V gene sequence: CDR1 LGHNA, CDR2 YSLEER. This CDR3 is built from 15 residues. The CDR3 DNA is TGCGCCAGCAGCCAAGGGACAGCCTCAGGGACTGAAGCTTTCTTT. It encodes CASSQGTASGTEAFF.

The CDR3 loop reads CASSNGGRGTPYQETQYF. CDR3 coding DNA: TGTGCCAGCAGCAATGGGGGTAGGGGGACACCGTACCAAGAGACCCAGTACTTC. The chain carries TRBV7-9 and TRBJ2-5; perhaps TRBD1 as D (6 bases). This CDR3 spans 18 amino acids. CDR1 is SEHNR and CDR2 is FQNEAQ in the germline V gene (reference sequence). Trimming left V 5 bases short and J 0 bases short, with 22 bases between.

Here the CDR3 DNA reads TGTGCCAGCAGTTTCTGGACAGCAAACACTGCGGAAGCTTTCTTT. Its protein product is CASSFWTANTAEAFF. This chain joins TRBV28 and TRBJ1-1, with TRBD1 as a possible D gene (6 bases). In germline, CDR1 is MDHEN, CDR2 SYDVKM. The CDR3 has 15 residues. The germline V and J ends were trimmed by 3 bases and 8 bases, with 19 bases remaining between them.

The CDR3 is CASSATGDTEAFF. Written as DNA, the CDR3 is TGTGCCAGTAGTGCCACAGGAGACACTGAAGCTTTCTTT. The chain joins TRBV19 to TRBJ1-1, with D possibly being TRBD1 (5 bases). This CDR3 has 13 residues. The V gene's germline CDR1 is LNHDA and CDR2 SQIVND (reference sequence). V was shortened by 5 bases and J by 3 bases, with 10 bases between the two germline ends.

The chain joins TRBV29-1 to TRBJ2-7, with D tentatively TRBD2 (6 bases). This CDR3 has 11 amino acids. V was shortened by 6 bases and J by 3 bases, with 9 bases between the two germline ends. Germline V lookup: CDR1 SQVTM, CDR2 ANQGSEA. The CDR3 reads CSVWEVYEQYF. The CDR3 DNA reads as TGCAGCGTGTGGGAGGTCTACGAGCAGTACTTC.

CDR3 nucleotide sequence: TGTGCCAGTAGTACCACCCGCACAAGGAACACTGAAGCTTTCTTT. Translated, it gives CASSTTRTRNTEAFF. The chain couples TRBV19 to TRBJ1-1; the D is unclear. The germline V and J ends were trimmed by 4 bases and 1 base, with 13 bases remaining between them. Germline V lookup: CDR1 LNHDA, CDR2 SQIVND (reference sequence). The CDR3 extends over 15 amino acids.

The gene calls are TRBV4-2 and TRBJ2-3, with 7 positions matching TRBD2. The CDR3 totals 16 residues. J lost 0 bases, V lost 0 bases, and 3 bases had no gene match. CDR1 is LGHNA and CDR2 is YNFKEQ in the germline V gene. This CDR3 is CASSQDWRGSTDTQYF. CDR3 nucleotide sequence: TGTGCCAGCAGCCAAGACTGGCGGGGGAGCACAGATACGCAGTATTTT.

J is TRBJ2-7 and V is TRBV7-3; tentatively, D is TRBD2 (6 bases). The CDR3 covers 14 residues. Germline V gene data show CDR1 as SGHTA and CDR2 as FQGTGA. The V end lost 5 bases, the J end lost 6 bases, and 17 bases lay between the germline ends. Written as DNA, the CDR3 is TGTGCCAGCAGCCGCGACCGGGAGTCTGGCGAGCAGTACTTC. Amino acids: CASSRDRESGEQYF. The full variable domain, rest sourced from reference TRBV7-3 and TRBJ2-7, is GAGVSQTPSNKVTEKGKYVELRCDPISGHTALYWYRQSLGQGPEFLIYFQGTGAADDSGLPNDRFFAVRPEGSVSTLKIQRTERGDSAVYLCASSRDRESGEQYFGPGTRLTVT.

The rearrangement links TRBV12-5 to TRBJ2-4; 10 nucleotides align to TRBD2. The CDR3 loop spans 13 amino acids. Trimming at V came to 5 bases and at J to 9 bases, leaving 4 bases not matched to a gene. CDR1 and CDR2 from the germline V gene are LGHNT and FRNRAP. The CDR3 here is CASGSGRGGIQYF. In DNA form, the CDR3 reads TGTGCTAGTGGTAGCGGGAGGGGGGGCATTCAGTACTTC. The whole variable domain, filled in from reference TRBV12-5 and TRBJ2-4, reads DARVTQTPRHKVTEMGQEVTMRCQPILGHNTVFWYRQTMMQGLELLAYFRNRAPLDDSGMPKDRFSAEMPDATLATLKIQPSEPRDSAVYFCASGSGRGGIQYFGAGTRLSVL.